A selection of T cell receptor beta chains follows, all from one sample in a study of cytomegalovirus exposure and HLA in healthy donors. Measured with immunoSEQ multiplex PCR; TCRdb has only the in-frame clones, and not every one. The repertoire holds roughly 120,000 clones, 65% to 80% seen once, with roughly 4% in the top ten. The sequenced sample consisted of PBMCs. The origin of the receptors is a human donor in good health. CDR3s include the opening cysteine and the closing phenylalanine or tryptophan. A D gene is named only where the DNA matches it firmly. Only some rows state a clone size, as once, few, many or a class for expanded clones.

V	D	J	size	CDR3	DNA
TRBV18	-	TRBJ1-3	once	CASSLPGTGNTIYF	TGTGCCAGCTCATTGCCGGGAACTGGAAACACCATATATTTT
TRBV7-9	TRBD1	TRBJ2-7	-	CASSLATGTVSYEQYF	TGTGCCAGCAGCTTAGCCACCGGGACAGTCTCCTACGAGCAGTACTTC
TRBV7-2	TRBD1	TRBJ1-2	-	CASRPMDRGTLYGYTF	TGTGCCAGCAGGCCCATGGACAGGGGGACATTATATGGCTACACCTTC
TRBV2	-	TRBJ1-1	-	CASRDNYMNTEAFF	TGTGCCAGCAGGGACAATTACATGAACACTGAAGCTTTCTTT
TRBV10-2	-	TRBJ1-1	-	CASSDFSSRGTEAFF	TGCGCCAGCAGCGACTTTAGTTCTCGGGGCACTGAAGCTTTCTTT
TRBV7-8	TRBD1	TRBJ1-4	-	CASSLGVLGQGATNEKLFF	TGTGCCAGCAGCTTAGGGGTCCTTGGTCAGGGGGCAACTAATGAAAAACTGTTTTTT
TRBV2	-	TRBJ2-1	-	CASSERVATYNEQFF	TGTGCCAGCAGTGAAAGGGTAGCGACCTACAATGAGCAGTTCTTC
TRBV30	TRBD1	TRBJ1-4	once	CAWRGTGGGEKLFF	TGTGCCTGGAGGGGGACAGGGGGAGGTGAAAAACTGTTTTTT
TRBV4-2	-	TRBJ1-1	-	CASNLERGPRGINTEAFF	TGTGCCAGCAACCTGGAACGAGGTCCGAGGGGGATTAACACTGAAGCTTTCTTT
TRBV5-4	TRBD1	TRBJ1-4	-	CASTRTGSATNEKLFF	TGTGCCAGCACTCGGACAGGGTCAGCAACTAATGAAAAACTGTTTTTT
TRBV5-1	-	TRBJ1-5	-	CASSLGGGFHQPQHF	TGCGCCAGCAGCTTGGGAGGGGGTTTTCATCAGCCCCAGCATTTT
TRBV14	TRBD1	TRBJ2-1	-	CASSRFTGQGYNEQFF	TGTGCCAGCAGCCGATTCACTGGACAGGGGTACAATGAGCAGTTCTTC
TRBV7-8	-	TRBJ2-7	-	CASSLDHARSRYEQYF	TGTGCCAGCAGCTTAGATCACGCACGGTCGCGCTACGAGCAGTACTTC
TRBV7-2	-	TRBJ1-2	-	CASSLVRWGRTNYGYTF	TGTGCCAGCAGCTTAGTGCGGTGGGGCAGGACTAACTATGGCTACACCTTC
TRBV19	TRBD1	TRBJ1-1	once	CASSWGQLMNTEAFF	TGTGCCAGTAGCTGGGGACAGTTAATGAACACTGAAGCTTTCTTT
TRBV7-2	TRBD1	TRBJ2-7	-	CASSSGSTGLYEQYF	TGTGCCAGCAGCTCCGGTTCGACAGGGTTGTACGAGCAGTACTTC
TRBV25-1	-	TRBJ1-2	-	CASSATGLGGYGYTF	TGTGCCAGCAGCGCAACAGGTTTGGGCGGCTATGGCTACACCTTC
TRBV5-1	-	TRBJ1-2	once	CASSAVTANYGYTF	TGCGCCAGCAGCGCAGTAACAGCTAACTATGGCTACACCTTC
TRBV11-3	-	TRBJ2-7	-	CASSLNEGNYEQYF	TGTGCCAGCAGCTTAAACGAGGGAAACTACGAGCAGTACTTC
TRBV6-1	-	TRBJ2-2	-	CASSEVGSRGGELFF	TGTGCCAGCAGTGAAGTCGGGTCTAGAGGCGGGGAGCTGTTTTTT
TRBV6-5	TRBD2	TRBJ2-7	-	CASGTSGTYEQYF	TGTGCCAGCGGGACTAGCGGAACCTACGAGCAGTACTTC
TRBV19	TRBD1	TRBJ2-4	-	CASSATGVNSQYF	TGTGCCAGTAGTGCGACAGGGGTGAACAGTCAGTACTTC
TRBV5-6	-	TRBJ2-7	few	CASEQSQSYEQYF	TGTGCCAGCGAACAGTCGCAGTCCTACGAGCAGTACTTC
TRBV11-3	TRBD2	TRBJ2-7	-	CASSLGLAGEQYF	TGTGCCAGCAGCTTAGGACTAGCTGGGGAGCAGTACTTC
TRBV18	TRBD1	TRBJ1-5	few	CASSPPWDRGSNQPQHF	TGTGCCAGCTCACCACCGTGGGACAGGGGGTCCAATCAGCCCCAGCATTTT
TRBV4-1	-	TRBJ1-3	once	CASSQEAGLSSGNTIYF	TGCGCCAGCAGCCAAGAGGCAGGACTGAGCTCTGGAAACACCATATATTTT
TRBV11-3	TRBD2	TRBJ2-4	once	CASSLREGRQNIQYF	TGTGCCAGCAGCTTGCGGGAGGGCCGTCAAAACATTCAGTACTTC
TRBV11-3	TRBD2	TRBJ2-3	few	CASSLDGGGSTDTQYF	TGTGCCAGCAGCTTAGATGGCGGGGGGAGCACAGATACGCAGTATTTT
TRBV28	TRBD1	TRBJ1-2	-	CASSDGQGDGYTF	TGTGCCAGCAGTGATGGACAGGGGGATGGCTACACCTTC
TRBV5-1	TRBD1	TRBJ2-2	few	CASSARQGLAGELFF	TGCGCCAGCAGCGCCAGACAGGGTCTCGCCGGGGAGCTGTTTTTT
TRBV19	TRBD1	TRBJ1-2	-	CASSHDRGAQPGYTF	TGTGCCAGTAGTCACGACAGGGGCGCCCAGCCTGGCTACACCTTC
TRBV18	-	TRBJ2-7	once	CASSPAGRPKGEQYF	TGTGCCAGCTCACCAGCGGGACGGCCCAAGGGGGAGCAGTACTTC
TRBV29-1	TRBD1	TRBJ1-2	-	CSVDRGGTYGYTF	TGCAGCGTTGATCGAGGGGGCACCTATGGCTACACCTTC
TRBV19	-	TRBJ2-3	-	CASSIVGAGDTQYF	TGTGCCAGTAGTATAGTAGGGGCCGGAGATACGCAGTATTTT
TRBV7-8	-	TRBJ2-5	-	CASSLVFSETQYF	TGTGCCAGCAGCTTAGTCTTTAGTGAGACCCAGTACTTC
TRBV11-2	-	TRBJ2-2	few	CASSNQQGTTGELFF	TGTGCCAGCAGCAACCAACAGGGTACCACCGGGGAGCTGTTTTTT
TRBV28	-	TRBJ2-6	-	CASSSPGAGANGLTF	TGTGCCAGCAGTTCCCCAGGGGCTGGGGCCAACGGCCTGACTTTC
TRBV19	TRBD2	TRBJ2-2	-	CASSIVEIAGWSSEGTGELFF	TGTGCCAGTAGTATAGTTGAGATAGCGGGGTGGTCCTCTGAGGGCACCGGGGAGCTGTTTTTT
TRBV25-1	-	TRBJ2-7	-	CASRSGRLYEQYF	TGTGCCAGCAGAAGTGGCAGACTCTACGAGCAGTACTTC
TRBV5-6	TRBD1	TRBJ2-7	-	CASSRDRDTYEQYF	TGTGCCAGCAGCCGGGACAGGGACACCTACGAGCAGTACTTC
TRBV25-1	-	TRBJ1-5	-	CASSEGGGLNQPQHF	TGTGCCAGCAGTGAAGGGGGAGGACTGAATCAGCCCCAGCATTTT
TRBV28	-	TRBJ1-2	-	CASSLSQGFNYGYTF	TGTGCCAGCAGTTTATCCCAGGGATTTAACTATGGCTACACCTTC
TRBV19	TRBD1	TRBJ1-5	-	CASSIGAGTGAQPQHF	TGTGCCAGTAGTATAGGCGCCGGGACAGGGGCTCAGCCCCAGCATTTT
TRBV7-3	TRBD1	TRBJ2-2	-	CASSLQGAGGELFF	TGTGCCAGCAGCTTACAGGGGGCAGGAGGGGAGCTGTTTTTT
TRBV7-3	TRBD2	TRBJ2-5	-	CASSPQRGPQETQYF	TGTGCCAGCAGCCCCCAGCGGGGACCGCAAGAGACCCAGTACTTC
TRBV28	TRBD1	TRBJ1-1	-	CASSLWTGGTEAFF	TGTGCCAGCAGTTTATGGACAGGGGGCACTGAAGCTTTCTTT
TRBV6-5	TRBD2	TRBJ2-1	once	CASSPTSGDLNEQFF	TGTGCCAGCAGTCCTACTAGCGGAGATTTGAATGAGCAGTTCTTC
TRBV6-4	TRBD2	TRBJ2-2	few	CASSDSAGDTGELFF	TGTGCCAGCAGTGACTCAGCGGGAGACACCGGGGAGCTGTTTTTT
TRBV28	-	TRBJ1-5	few	CASRSGGGRDQPQHF	TGTGCCAGCAGATCCGGGGGGGGAAGAGATCAGCCCCAGCATTTT
TRBV2	TRBD1	TRBJ1-2	once	CASSEFDRGFGYTF	TGTGCCAGCAGTGAGTTCGACAGGGGGTTTGGCTACACCTTC
TRBV4-2	TRBD2	TRBJ2-7	-	CASSQILVSGLAGYEQYF	TGTGCCAGCAGCCAAATCCTCGTGTCGGGACTAGCGGGTTACGAGCAGTACTTC
TRBV25-1	-	TRBJ2-2	few	CASSRESNTGELFF	TGTGCCAGCAGTCGGGAATCGAACACCGGGGAGCTGTTTTTT
TRBV27	TRBD2	TRBJ2-7	-	CASSLVGLAGYEQYF	TGTGCCAGCAGTTTAGTGGGACTAGCGGGTTACGAGCAGTACTTC
TRBV30	-	TRBJ1-1	-	CAIPRAGSGMNTEAFF	TGTGCCATACCCCGGGCCGGGTCAGGGATGAACACTGAAGCTTTCTTT
TRBV7-8	TRBD2	TRBJ2-5	-	CARTIASGRGEQYF	TGTGCCCGAACGATAGCTAGCGGGAGGGGGGAGCAGTACTTC
TRBV5-1	-	TRBJ2-2	-	CASSPTESNTGELFF	TGCGCCAGCAGCCCGACAGAATCGAACACCGGGGAGCTGTTTTTT
TRBV11-3	-	TRBJ2-1	-	CASSLGAERLEQFF	TGTGCCAGCAGCTTGGGAGCGGAGCGCCTTGAGCAGTTCTTC
TRBV4-1	TRBD1	TRBJ1-5	once	CASSQRGQVQHF	TGCGCCAGCAGCCAAAGAGGACAGGTCCAGCATTTT
TRBV10-3	TRBD2	TRBJ2-1	-	CAISDHSGRASYNEQFF	TGTGCCATCAGTGACCATAGCGGGAGGGCCTCCTACAATGAGCAGTTCTTC
TRBV19	-	TRBJ1-5	-	CASSSTGRPPQPQHF	TGTGCCAGTAGTAGTACCGGGAGACCCCCTCAGCCCCAGCATTTT